This T cell receptor beta chain was sequenced in a study of T cell responses to AZD1222 COVID-19 vaccine. Study-level information: Second-dose intervals of approximately 4 or approximately 12 weeks were pooled.

Overall study findings and caveats: The span of vaccine-associated CD4 TCRs extended across spike, with dominance at 160-218 and 743-854. It should be noted that donors were predominantly white British and more often female, and clonal diversity was possibly underestimated. It was only after the peak T cell response that any repertoires were sampled.

As regards this clone: Its antigen is undetermined.

Using immunoSEQ multiplex PCR, the repertoire was profiled, and TCRdb retains in-frame clones only, with some absent. The sample lists 56,000 or so clones; 70% to 90% were seen once. This sample comprised peripheral blood, obtained on day 0 of AZD1222 vaccination. This TCR derives from an adult in good health.

CDR3 sequence (DNA): TGTGCCAGCAGCCTGGGACTAGCGGAGACAGATACGCAGTATTTT. Its translation: CASSLGLAETDTQYF. V is TRBV5-4 and J is TRBJ2-3; TRBD2 matches at 11 bases. CDR1 is SGHNT and CDR2 is YYREEE in the germline V gene (reference sequence). This CDR3 contains 15 residues. The ends lost 4 bases at V and 3 bases at J; junction bases unmatched: 4.